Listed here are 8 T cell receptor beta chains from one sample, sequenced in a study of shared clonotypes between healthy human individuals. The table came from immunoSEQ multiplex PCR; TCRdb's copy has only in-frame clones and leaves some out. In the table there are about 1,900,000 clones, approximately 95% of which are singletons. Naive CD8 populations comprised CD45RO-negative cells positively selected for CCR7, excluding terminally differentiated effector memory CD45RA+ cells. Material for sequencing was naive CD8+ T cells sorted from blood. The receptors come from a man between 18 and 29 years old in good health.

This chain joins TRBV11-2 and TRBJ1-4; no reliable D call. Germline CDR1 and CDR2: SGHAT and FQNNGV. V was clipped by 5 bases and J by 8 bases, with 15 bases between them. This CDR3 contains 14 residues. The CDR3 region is CASSLGPKGEKLFF. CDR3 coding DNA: TGTGCCAGCAGCCTGGGTCCTAAAGGGGAAAAACTGTTTTTT.

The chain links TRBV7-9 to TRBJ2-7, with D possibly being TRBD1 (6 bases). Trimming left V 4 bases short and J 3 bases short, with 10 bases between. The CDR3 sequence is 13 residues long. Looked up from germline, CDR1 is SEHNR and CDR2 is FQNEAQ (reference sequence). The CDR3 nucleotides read TGTGCCAGCAGCTCGGCAGGGGTCTACGAGCAGTACTTC. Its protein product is CASSSAGVYEQYF.

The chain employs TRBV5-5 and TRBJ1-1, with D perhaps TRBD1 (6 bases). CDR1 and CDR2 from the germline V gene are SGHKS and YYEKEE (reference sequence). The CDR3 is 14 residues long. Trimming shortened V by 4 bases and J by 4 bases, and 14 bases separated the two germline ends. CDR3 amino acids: CASSPYVGGTEAFF. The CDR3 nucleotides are TGTGCCAGCAGCCCATATGTAGGGGGCACTGAAGCTTTCTTT.

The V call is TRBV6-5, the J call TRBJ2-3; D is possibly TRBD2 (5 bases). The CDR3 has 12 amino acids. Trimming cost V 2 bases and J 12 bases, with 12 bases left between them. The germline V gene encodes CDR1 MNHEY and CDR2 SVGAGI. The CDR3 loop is CASSYPPEDQYF. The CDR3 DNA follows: TGTGCCAGCAGTTACCCACCGGAGGATCAGTATTTT.

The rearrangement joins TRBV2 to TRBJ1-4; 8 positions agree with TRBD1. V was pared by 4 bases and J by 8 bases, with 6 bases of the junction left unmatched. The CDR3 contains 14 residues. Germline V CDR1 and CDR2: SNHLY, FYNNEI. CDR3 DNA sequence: TGTGCCAGCAGTGTCTACAGGGGGGAAGAAAAACTGTTTTTT. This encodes CASSVYRGEEKLFF.

CDR3 DNA sequence: TGTGCCAGCAGCACCCGGGACAGGGTTAGCTATGAGCAGTTCTTC. Translating gives CASSTRDRVSYEQFF. V usage is TRBV6-5 and J usage is TRBJ2-1; 9 bases align to TRBD1. The CDR3 runs to 15 residues. CDR1 MNHEY and CDR2 SVGAGI come from the germline V gene. J was trimmed by 8 bases and V by 6 bases; bases with no gene match: 11.

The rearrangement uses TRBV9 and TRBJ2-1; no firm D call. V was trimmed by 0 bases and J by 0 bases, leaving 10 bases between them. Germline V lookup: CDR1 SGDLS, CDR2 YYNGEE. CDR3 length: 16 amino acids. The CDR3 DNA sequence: TGTGCCAGCAGCGTAGGTCTCGGGTTCTCCTACAATGAGCAGTTCTTC. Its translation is CASSVGLGFSYNEQFF.

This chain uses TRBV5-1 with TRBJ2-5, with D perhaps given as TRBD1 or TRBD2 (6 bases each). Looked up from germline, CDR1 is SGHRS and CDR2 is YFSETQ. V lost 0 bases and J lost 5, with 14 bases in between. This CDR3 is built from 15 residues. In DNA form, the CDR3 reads TGCGCCAGCAGCTTGGCCATACCGGGGGCGGAGACCCAGTACTTC. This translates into CASSLAIPGAETQYF.